The clone carrying this T cell receptor beta chain was seen more than once but under ten times. The sample belongs to a study of cytomegalovirus exposure and HLA in healthy donors. At the level of the study: Assignment to the Caucasian-associated ancestry cluster applied to around four fifths of the 300 to 500 genotyped donors.

Researchers ran the PCR with 60 Vbeta and 13 Jbeta primers. Assay: immunoSEQ multiplex PCR; the TCRdb copy retains only in-frame clones and omits some. The sample consists of 160,000 or so clones, 70% to 85% of them appearing once. The CDR3 contains 15 residues. The ends lost 6 bases at V and 3 bases at J; junction bases unmatched: 7. Germline values: CDR1 PRHDT, CDR2 FYEKMQ (reference sequence). Sequenced material: PBMCs. This TCR was recovered from a man aged 40-49 years in good health and CMV-seronegative. The chain carries TRBV13 and TRBJ2-7, with 11 bases fitting TRBD2. The CDR3 DNA is TGTGCCAGCAGACTCCTAGCGGGGGGTTTCTACGAGCAGTACTTC. This sequence encodes CASRLLAGGFYEQYF.